The 32 T cell receptor beta chains given below trace back to one sample, sequenced in a study of shared clonotypes between healthy human individuals. TCRdb keeps only in-frame clones here, not all; method: immunoSEQ multiplex PCR. The sample records 1,400,000 or so clones, approximately 98.5% being singletons. Sequencing input: naive CD4+ T cells sorted from blood. Subset of the sample: CD45RA+ positively selected. These receptor sequences come from a man between 25 and 39 years old in good health.

The chain combines TRBV11-1 with TRBJ2-3; D is unclear. V was trimmed by 5 bases and J by 8 bases, leaving 8 bases between them. Germline values: CDR1 SGHAT, CDR2 FQDESV (reference sequence). The CDR3 length is 11 residues. CDR3 sequence (DNA): TGTGCCAGCAGCCAACTCGGTACGCAGTATTTT. As protein: CASSQLGTQYF.

The rearrangement links TRBV9 to TRBJ2-3; D is uncertain. V lost 0 bases to trimming and J lost 2 bases, with 13 bases between them. CDR1 and CDR2 from the germline V gene are SGDLS and YYNGEE. This CDR3 has 16 residues. In nucleotides, the CDR3 is TGTGCCAGCAGCGTAGCCCCCCCAGGCTCCACAGATACGCAGTATTTT. The encoded protein is CASSVAPPGSTDTQYF.

V gene TRBV5-1 combines with J gene TRBJ2-3; D gene ambiguous. Germline V lookup: CDR1 SGHRS, CDR2 YFSETQ. The CDR3 totals 15 residues. Deletions cut 0 bases from V and 5 bases from J, with 13 bases between. The CDR3 loop is CASSLEGYKGDTQYF. DNA for the CDR3: TGCGCCAGCAGCTTGGAGGGTTACAAGGGAGATACGCAGTATTTT.

The chain uses TRBV29-1 and TRBJ1-1; 7 bases align to TRBD1. The CDR3 extends over 13 amino acids. With V trimmed by 5 bases and J by 4 bases, 7 bases remained unmatched. The germline V gene has CDR1 SQVTM and CDR2 ANQGSEA. CDR3 nucleotides: TGCAGCGTTTTTACAGGGGAGGGCACTGAAGCTTTCTTT. Translating gives CSVFTGEGTEAFF.

The chain uses TRBV15 and TRBJ2-2; D is unresolved. Trimming shortened V by 0 bases and J by 6 bases, and 14 bases separated the two germline ends. The CDR3 length is 16 residues. Germline V gene data show CDR1 as LNHNV and CDR2 as YYDKDF (reference sequence). CDR3 sequence reads: CATSRDRKTLSGELFF. Here the CDR3 DNA reads TGTGCCACCAGCAGAGATAGGAAGACCCTCTCCGGGGAGCTGTTTTTT. The full variable domain, in which reference TRBV15 and TRBJ2-2 provide the parts outside the CDR3, is DAMVIQNPRYQVTQFGKPVTLSCSQTLNHNVMYWYQQKSSQAPKLLFHYYDKDFNNEADTPDNFQSRRPNTSFCFLDIRSPGLGDTAMYLCATSRDRKTLSGELFFGEGSRLTVL.

This clone came up once. The gene calls are TRBV5-1 and TRBJ2-2, with D tentatively TRBD2 (9 bases). CDR1 is SGHRS and CDR2 is YFSETQ in the germline V gene. V was pared by 6 bases and J by 7 bases, with 28 bases between. The CDR3 totals 18 residues. The CDR3 sequence is CASTLGQDLAGRYGELFF. The CDR3 region has the DNA TGCGCCAGCACCCTGGGACAGGACCTAGCGGGGAGATACGGGGAGCTGTTTTTT.

The rearrangement links TRBV18 to TRBJ1-4, with D possibly matching TRBD1 (5 bases). Germline V CDR1 and CDR2: KGHSH, LQKENI. The CDR3 is 12 amino acids. Trimming cost V 3 bases and J 10 bases, with 9 bases left between them. CDR3: CASSPMQGKLFF. The CDR3 bases are TGTGCCAGCTCACCGATGCAGGGAAAACTGTTTTTT.

The gene calls are TRBV5-1 and TRBJ2-3, with 10 positions matching TRBD2. Germline values: CDR1 SGHRS, CDR2 YFSETQ. The CDR3 sequence is 15 residues long. J was trimmed by 2 bases and V by 4 bases; bases with no gene match: 4. CDR3 in DNA: TGCGCCAGCAGCGACACTAGCGGGAACACAGATACGCAGTATTTT. Protein: CASSDTSGNTDTQYF.

This clone occurred once. The chain combines TRBV7-9 with TRBJ2-4; weak D call: TRBD2 (6 bases). The CDR3 loop spans 14 amino acids. CDR1 and CDR2 from the germline V gene are SEHNR and FQNEAQ (reference sequence). Trimming stripped 1 base from V and 9 bases from J, with 13 bases between. DNA for the CDR3: TGTGCCAGCAGCTTAGGACCGGGACTCCCCATTCAGTACTTC. Translated: CASSLGPGLPIQYF.

This sequence joins TRBV19 and TRBJ1-4; 8 bases fit TRBD1. CDR1 is LNHDA, CDR2 SQIVND, per germline (reference sequence). There are 14 residues in the CDR3. Trimming cost V 5 bases and J 8 bases; bases outside gene matches: 7. The CDR3 nucleotides are TGTGCCAGTAGTGCCAGGGGGCGCGGAGAAAAACTGTTTTTT. Protein product: CASSARGRGEKLFF.

This clone was observed a single time. CDR3 protein: CASSLTPGGRPSYEQYF. The CDR3, as DNA: TGTGCCAGCAGTTTAACGCCGGGGGGGCGTCCCTCCTACGAGCAGTACTTC. The chain joins TRBV28 to TRBJ2-7; 8 bases line up with TRBD2. Germline V CDR1 and CDR2: MDHEN, SYDVKM. The CDR3 sequence is 17 residues long. V dropped 2 bases and J dropped 0; count of bases not matched to a gene: 9.

This rearrangement joins TRBV6-6 to TRBJ2-7; D gene ambiguous. From germline, CDR1 is MNHNY and CDR2 SVGAGI (reference sequence). The CDR3 is made up of 14 amino acids. Trimming cost V 5 bases and J 0 bases, with 11 bases left between them. The CDR3 DNA reads TGTGCCAGCAGTGAGACCCCGCTCTCCTACGAGCAGTACTTC. This codes for CASSETPLSYEQYF.

The genes are TRBV15 and TRBJ1-5; 7 bases are a match to TRBD1. The CDR3 is 19 residues long. CDR1 and CDR2 from the germline V gene are LNHNV and YYDKDF (reference sequence). The V gene end was trimmed by 0 bases and the J gene end by 2 bases; junction bases not matched to a gene: 13. CDR3: CATSRDIIRGRGGNQPQHF. CDR3 DNA sequence: TGTGCCACCAGCAGAGATATAATTAGGGGGCGCGGGGGCAATCAGCCCCAGCATTTT.

The rearrangement joins TRBV14 to TRBJ2-7, with TRBD2 matching over 9 bases. V gave up 1 base and J gave up 1 base; unmatched junction bases: 8. The CDR3 has 17 amino acids. Germline loops: CDR1 SGHDN, CDR2 FVKESK. In DNA, the CDR3 is TGTGCCAGCAGCCAAGTGATGGGGCTAGCGGGATCCTACGAGCAGTACTTC. Its protein product is CASSQVMGLAGSYEQYF.

This clone was observed a single time. The V and J genes are TRBV4-3 and TRBJ2-1; D possibly uses TRBD1 or TRBD2 (5 bases each). Per the germline V gene, CDR1 is LGHNA and CDR2 is YSLEER. Trimming removed 1 base at V and 9 bases at J, with 7 bases between. This CDR3 is 12 amino acids long. The CDR3 DNA sequence: TGCGCCAGCAGCCAAGGGGGGTTTGAGCAGTTCTTC. Translation: CASSQGGFEQFF.

This clone has just one count. This chain connects TRBV6-1 to TRBJ1-5; D gene uncertain. V shed 2 bases and J shed 0 bases, with 20 bases lying between them. Per germline, CDR1 MNHNS and CDR2 SASEGT. CDR3 size: 19 residues. CDR3 sequence (DNA): TGTGCCAGCAGTGAACAGATAGGGTATGGGCAGCATAGCAATCAGCCCCAGCATTTT. Its protein product is CASSEQIGYGQHSNQPQHF.

The V and J genes are TRBV2 and TRBJ2-7, with 7 nucleotides matching TRBD1. Unmatched junction bases numbered 17, after V lost 5 bases and J lost 4 bases. Germline V gene data show CDR1 as SNHLY and CDR2 as FYNNEI. The CDR3 contains 17 residues. The CDR3 reads CASSQGVRGLNRYEQYF. DNA of the CDR3: TGTGCCAGCAGTCAGGGGGTGAGGGGGCTTAATAGGTACGAGCAGTACTTC.

The rearrangement uses TRBV5-6 and TRBJ2-2, with 7 bases aligning to TRBD2. This CDR3 region has 14 residues. Germline values: CDR1 SGHDT, CDR2 YYEEEE. The ends lost 4 bases at V and 4 bases at J; junction bases unmatched: 4. CDR3 region: CASSRDYRTGELFF. As DNA, the CDR3 is TGTGCCAGCAGCCGGGACTACCGCACCGGGGAGCTGTTTTTT.

This clone was detected once. The V and J genes are TRBV19 and TRBJ2-2; D is possibly TRBD2 (5 bases). Looked up from germline, CDR1 is LNHDA and CDR2 is SQIVND (reference sequence). Trimming removed 6 bases from V and 2 bases from J, with 22 bases in between. The CDR3 is 18 amino acids. The chain's CDR3 is CASSHLALATPNTGELFF. CDR3 DNA sequence: TGTGCCAGTAGCCATCTAGCACTGGCCACGCCCAACACCGGGGAGCTGTTTTTT.

This chain links TRBV4-1 with TRBJ1-5; the match to TRBD1 covers 8 bases. Trimming cost V 3 bases and J 6 bases; bases outside gene matches: 10. CDR1 and CDR2 (germline): MGHRA, YSYEKL. The CDR3 runs 16 residues. CDR3 protein: CASSQIGQGLSQPQHF. The DNA for the CDR3 is TGCGCCAGCAGCCAGATAGGACAGGGTCTGAGTCAGCCCCAGCATTTT.

J is TRBJ2-6 and V is TRBV19; 8 bases line up with TRBD2. Germline-derived CDR1 and CDR2 are LNHDA and SQIVND (reference sequence). Losses at the gene ends were 1 base for V and 0 bases for J; bases not matched to a gene: 8. The CDR3 totals 19 residues. CDR3: CASSIAGLAGSSGANVLTF. CDR3 in DNA: TGTGCCAGTAGTATAGCAGGCCTAGCGGGTAGCTCTGGGGCCAACGTCCTGACTTTC.

This chain uses TRBV19 with TRBJ1-2; D is undetermined. Germline loops: CDR1 LNHDA, CDR2 SQIVND (reference sequence). This CDR3 spans 18 amino acids. V lost 4 bases, J lost 5 bases, and 26 bases lay in between. The CDR3 spells CASSTPRVSSSTTYGYTF. The CDR3 nucleotides are TGTGCCAGTAGTACCCCTCGGGTTTCTTCCAGTACCACATATGGCTACACCTTC.

The chain has TRBV6-6 and TRBJ2-1; 10 bases are shared with TRBD2. The CDR3 runs 15 residues. The ends lost 7 bases at V and 4 bases at J; junction bases unmatched: 7. Germline loops: CDR1 MNHNY, CDR2 SVGAGI (reference sequence). This CDR3 is CASTQLAGRYNEQFF. CDR3 nucleotides: TGTGCCAGCACCCAACTAGCGGGACGATACAATGAGCAGTTCTTC.

This clone showed up just once. V usage is TRBV7-8 and J usage is TRBJ2-1; TRBD2 matches 11 bases. V gave up 5 bases and J gave up 5 bases; unmatched junction bases: 5. Germline V gene lookup returns CDR1 SGHVS and CDR2 FQNEAQ. There are 15 residues in the CDR3. CDR3 loop: CASSPSGRQNNEQFF. CDR3 nucleotides: TGTGCCAGCAGCCCTAGCGGGAGGCAAAACAATGAGCAGTTCTTC. The whole variable domain, remainder taken from reference TRBV7-8 and TRBJ2-1, is GAGVSQSPRYKVAKRGQDVALRCDPISGHVSLFWYQQALGQGPEFLTYFQNEAQLDKSGLPSDRFFAERPEGSVSTLKIQRTQQEDSAVYLCASSPSGRQNNEQFFGPGTRLTVL.

About this clone: The DNA is left out, because the CDR3 cannot be placed on it with certainty; the CDR3 is given as TCRdb lists it. The V gene is TRBV10-3, the J gene TRBJ2-7; the listed D gene, TRBD1, was not tested against the DNA. The CDR3 length equals 15 residues, ends included. Germline V lookup: CDR1 ENHRY, CDR2 SYGVKD. CDR3 residues: CAISDFGTGASSAFV.

The V and J genes are TRBV6-5 and TRBJ2-5; D gene uncertain. The ends were cut back, 6 bases at V and 2 bases at J, with 13 bases in the middle. Looked up from germline, CDR1 is MNHEY and CDR2 is SVGAGI. The CDR3 has 14 amino acids. CDR3: CASSLIGRQETQYF. Here the CDR3 DNA reads TGTGCCAGCAGCTTGATCGGGCGGCAAGAGACCCAGTACTTC.

The V gene is TRBV7-6, the J gene TRBJ2-5, with a possible D match to TRBD1 (6 bases). Germline loops: CDR1 SGHVS, CDR2 FNYEAQ. V was cut by 5 bases and J by 3 bases, with 13 bases left in between. The CDR3 extends over 14 amino acids. CDR3 sequence reads: CASSPRDKEETQYF. The CDR3 bases are TGTGCCAGCAGCCCCCGGGACAAGGAAGAGACCCAGTACTTC.

The chain has TRBV6-6 and TRBJ2-3; 10 nucleotides align to TRBD2. The V gene's germline CDR1 is MNHNY and CDR2 SVGAGI (reference sequence). V gave up 5 bases and J gave up 4 bases; unmatched junction bases: 6. The length of the CDR3 is 15 residues. This chain's CDR3 is CASSQIAGGADTQYF. For the CDR3, the DNA is TGTGCCAGCAGTCAGATAGCGGGAGGCGCAGATACGCAGTATTTT.

The chain employs TRBV9 and TRBJ2-3; a weak D match, TRBD1 (5 bases). The CDR3 extends over 14 amino acids. Germline assignment: CDR1 SGDLS and CDR2 YYNGEE. With 0 bases removed from V and 4 bases from J, the gap between germline ends came to 9 bases. The CDR3 nucleotides read TGTGCCAGCAGCGTAGACCCAGGGTCAGATACGCAGTATTTT. The encoded protein is CASSVDPGSDTQYF.

This chain connects TRBV5-1 to TRBJ1-4; D uncertain. The CDR3 sequence is 15 residues long. V shed 0 bases and J shed 4 bases, with 10 bases lying between them. Germline CDR1 SGHRS, CDR2 YFSETQ. This CDR3 is CASSLDLADNEKLFF. As DNA, the CDR3 is TGCGCCAGCAGCTTGGATTTGGCAGATAATGAAAAACTGTTTTTT. Complete variable domain (other parts from reference TRBV5-1 and TRBJ1-4): KAGVTQTPRYLIKTRGQQVTLSCSPISGHRSVSWYQQTPGQGLQFLFEYFSETQRNKGNFPGRFSGRQFSNSRSEMNVSTLELGDSALYLCASSLDLADNEKLFFGSGTQLSVL.

The chain employs TRBV7-8 and TRBJ2-3, with a tentative D call TRBD2 (6 bases). The CDR3 is 15 residues long. Trimming removed 0 bases from V and 6 bases from J, with 13 bases in between. CDR1 and CDR2 from the germline V gene are SGHVS and FQNEAQ. The CDR3: CASSLASSVRDTQYF. The CDR3 DNA sequence: TGTGCCAGCAGCTTAGCGTCTAGCGTTCGGGATACGCAGTATTTT.

The rearrangement uses TRBV18 and TRBJ2-1; D call uncertain. Germline V gene data show CDR1 as KGHSH and CDR2 as LQKENI. The CDR3 length is 13 residues. Trimming removed 6 bases from V and 7 bases from J, with 13 bases in between. The CDR3 is CASSLLVGNEQFF. The CDR3 nucleotides are TGTGCCAGCTCCCTACTGGTGGGTAATGAGCAGTTCTTC.